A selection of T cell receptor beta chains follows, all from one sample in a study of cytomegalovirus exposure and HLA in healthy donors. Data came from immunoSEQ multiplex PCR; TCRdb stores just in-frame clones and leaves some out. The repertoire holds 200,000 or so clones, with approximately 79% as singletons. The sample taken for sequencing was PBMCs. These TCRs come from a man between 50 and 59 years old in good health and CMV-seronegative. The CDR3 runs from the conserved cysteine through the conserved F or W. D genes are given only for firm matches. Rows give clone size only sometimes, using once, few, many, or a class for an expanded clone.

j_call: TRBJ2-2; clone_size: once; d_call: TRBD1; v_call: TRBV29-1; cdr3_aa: CSVEDPGQGRYGELFF
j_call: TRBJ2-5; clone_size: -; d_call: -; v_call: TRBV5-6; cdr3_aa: CASSSRPGAETQYF
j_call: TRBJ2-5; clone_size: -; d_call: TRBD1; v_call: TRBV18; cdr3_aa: CASSPSGQQETQYF
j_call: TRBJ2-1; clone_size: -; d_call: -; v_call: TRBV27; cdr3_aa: CASSSRSYNEQFF
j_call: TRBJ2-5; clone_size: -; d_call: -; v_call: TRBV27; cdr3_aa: CASSLGTLQETQYF
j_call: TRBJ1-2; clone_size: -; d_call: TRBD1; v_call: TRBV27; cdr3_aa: CASSLSGGRTNYGYTF
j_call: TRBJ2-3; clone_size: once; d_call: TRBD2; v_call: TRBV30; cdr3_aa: CACIPGGGTDTQYF
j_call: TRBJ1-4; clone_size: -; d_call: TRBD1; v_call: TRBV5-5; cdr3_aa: CASSSIDRDGNEKLFF
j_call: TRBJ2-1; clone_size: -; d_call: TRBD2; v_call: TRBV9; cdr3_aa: CASSADSGRAHVYEQFF
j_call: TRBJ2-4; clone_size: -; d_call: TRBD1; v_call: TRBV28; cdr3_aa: CASIRAPGQGRNIQYF
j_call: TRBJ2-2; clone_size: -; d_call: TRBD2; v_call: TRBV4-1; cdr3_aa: CASSPLRGTSDAGELFF
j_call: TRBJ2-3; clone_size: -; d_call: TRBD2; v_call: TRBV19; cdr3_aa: CASRRLAGTLTDTQYF
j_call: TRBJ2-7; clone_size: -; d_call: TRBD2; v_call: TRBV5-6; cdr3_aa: CASSLEGAGVNEQYF
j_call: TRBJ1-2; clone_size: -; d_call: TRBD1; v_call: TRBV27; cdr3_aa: CASSIRMDRAGGYTF
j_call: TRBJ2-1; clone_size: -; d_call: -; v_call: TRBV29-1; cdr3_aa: CSVERGNLYNEQFF
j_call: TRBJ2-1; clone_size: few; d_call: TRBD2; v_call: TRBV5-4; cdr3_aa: CASSLAAGGRDEQFF
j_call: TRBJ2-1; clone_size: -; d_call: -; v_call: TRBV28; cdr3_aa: CASSRSPSSYNEQFF
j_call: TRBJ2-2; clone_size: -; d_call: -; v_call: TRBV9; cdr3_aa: CASSVDGGLNTGELFF
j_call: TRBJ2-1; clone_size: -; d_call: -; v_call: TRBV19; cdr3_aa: CASSIDYRQQFF
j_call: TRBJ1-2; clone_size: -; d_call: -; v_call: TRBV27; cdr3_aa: CASSFHGGGYTF
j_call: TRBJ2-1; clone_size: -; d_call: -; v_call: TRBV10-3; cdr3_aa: CAISGGQKSSYNEQFF
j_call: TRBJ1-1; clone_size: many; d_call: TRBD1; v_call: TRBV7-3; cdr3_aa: CASSAGTGRAFF
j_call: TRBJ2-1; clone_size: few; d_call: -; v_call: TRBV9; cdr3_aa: CASSVGWSGEQFF
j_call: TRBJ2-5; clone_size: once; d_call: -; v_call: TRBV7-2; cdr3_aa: CASSLEGAGKLKETQYF
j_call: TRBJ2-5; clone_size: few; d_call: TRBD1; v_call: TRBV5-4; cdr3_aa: CASSPARDRGLSETQYF
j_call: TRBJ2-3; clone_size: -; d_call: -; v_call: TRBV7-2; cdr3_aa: CASSPEGPTIRADTQYF
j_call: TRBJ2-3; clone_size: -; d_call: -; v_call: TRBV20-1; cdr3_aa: CSVEVTDTQYF